Each of the 8 T cell receptor beta chains below was sequenced from the same sample in a study of OX40 agonist ivuxolimab in advanced cancers. Clones were read by immunoSEQ multiplex PCR, and TCRdb kept only the in-frame ones, dropping some. Of 50,000 to 75,000 clones listed, around 86% are singletons. Sequences were derived from CD4+ or CD8+ T cells sorted from blood, sampled in a trial of the OX40 agonist ivuxolimab. These TCRs come from an adult with an advanced solid tumor such as melanoma, head and neck, liver or kidney cancer.

This chain links TRBV7-2 with TRBJ1-6; D possibly corresponds to TRBD1 (6 bases). The V gene's germline CDR1 is SGHTA and CDR2 FQGNSA. The CDR3 is made up of 15 amino acids. The V gene lost 6 bases and the J gene lost 8 bases, with 17 bases spanning the gap. The CDR3 protein is CASSQGPGGYSPLHF. CDR3 DNA: TGTGCCAGCAGTCAGGGGCCGGGCGGCTATTCACCCCTCCACTTT. The whole variable domain, filled in from reference TRBV7-2 and TRBJ1-6, reads GAGVSQSPSNKVTEKGKDVELRCDPISGHTALYWYRQSLGQGLEFLIYFQGNSAPDKSGLPSDRFSAERTGGSVSTLTIQRTQQEDSAVYLCASSQGPGGYSPLHFGNGTRLTVT.

The rearrangement links TRBV6-5 to TRBJ1-5; 11 nucleotides align to TRBD1. J gave up 6 bases and V 5 bases, and 6 bases lay outside the gene matches. The germline CDR1 and CDR2 sequences are MNHEY and SVGAGI. The CDR3 loop spans 15 amino acids. CDR3 bases: TGTGCCAGCAGTAAGGGACAGGGGGGACGTCAGCCCCAGCATTTT. The encoded protein is CASSKGQGGRQPQHF.

The sample holds one count of this clone. For the CDR3, the DNA is TGTGCCAGCAGCTTAGCGAGGGCAGGGGATAGTGCAGGAAACACCATATATTTT. Translation gives CASSLARAGDSAGNTIYF. J is TRBJ1-3 and V is TRBV7-3; TRBD1 is a possible D gene (6 bases). This CDR3 comprises 18 residues. Germline loops: CDR1 SGHTA, CDR2 FQGTGA. The germline V and J ends were trimmed by 2 bases and 4 bases, with 21 bases remaining between them.

The rearrangement uses TRBV7-9 and TRBJ1-1; D is unresolved. Trimming took off 5 bases at V and 5 bases at J, with 18 bases between the two ends. Germline V lookup: CDR1 SEHNR, CDR2 FQNEAQ (reference sequence). The CDR3 loop spans 15 amino acids. The CDR3 DNA sequence: TGTGCCAGCAGCGTCCCCCAGGCCCTACTGACTGAAGCTTTCTTT. Translating it yields CASSVPQALLTEAFF.

The chain recombines TRBV27 with TRBJ1-6, with D possibly TRBD1 on 6 matching bases. This CDR3 contains 14 residues. CDR1 and CDR2 from the germline V gene are MNHEY and SMNVEV (reference sequence). V lost 5 bases, J lost 10 bases, and 15 bases lay in between. CDR3 DNA sequence: TGTGCCAGCAGTGAGCCGGGGGCAGGGTCACCCCTCCACTTT. Amino acid sequence: CASSEPGAGSPLHF.

This chain joins TRBV19 and TRBJ1-4; 7 bases fit TRBD1. J was trimmed by 5 bases and V by 9 bases; bases with no gene match: 15. This CDR3 region has 16 residues. The V gene's germline CDR1 is LNHDA and CDR2 SQIVND (reference sequence). The CDR3 nucleotides are TGTGCCAGCACCCGACAGGGCAGGATGGGGAATGAAAAACTGTTTTTT. Translation: CASTRQGRMGNEKLFF.

The chain uses TRBV7-3 and TRBJ2-1, with TRBD2 identical over 12 bases. Germline V gives CDR1 SGHTA, CDR2 FQGTGA. The CDR3 is 18 amino acids. J gave up 0 bases and V 2 bases, and 5 bases lay outside the gene matches. CDR3 DNA: TGTGCCAGCAGCTTAGGACTAGCGGGGAGAAGCTCCTACAATGAGCAGTTCTTC. Amino acids: CASSLGLAGRSSYNEQFF.

The chain couples TRBV7-8 to TRBJ2-2; 8 bases map to TRBD2. The CDR3 extends over 19 amino acids. V shed 5 bases, J shed 5 bases, and the junction held 19 bases outside the gene matches. From germline, CDR1 is SGHVS and CDR2 FQNEAQ. The CDR3 DNA reads as TGTGCCAGCAGCCCTGGGGTGGGCCGGAAGCGGGGGCCTACCGGGGAGCTGTTTTTT. Amino acid sequence: CASSPGVGRKRGPTGELFF.